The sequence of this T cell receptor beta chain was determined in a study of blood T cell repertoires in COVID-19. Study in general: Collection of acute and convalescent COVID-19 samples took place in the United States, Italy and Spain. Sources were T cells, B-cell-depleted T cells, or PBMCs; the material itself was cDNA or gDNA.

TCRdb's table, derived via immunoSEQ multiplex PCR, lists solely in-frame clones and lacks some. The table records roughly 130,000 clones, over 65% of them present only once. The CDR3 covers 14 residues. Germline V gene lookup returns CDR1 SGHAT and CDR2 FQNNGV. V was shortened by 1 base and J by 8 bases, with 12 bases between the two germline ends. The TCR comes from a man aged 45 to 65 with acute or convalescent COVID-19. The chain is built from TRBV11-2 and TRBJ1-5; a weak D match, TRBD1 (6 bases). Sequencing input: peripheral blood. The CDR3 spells CASSLGGGEEPQHF. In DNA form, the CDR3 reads TGTGCCAGCAGCTTAGGAGGGGGAGAGGAGCCCCAGCATTTT.